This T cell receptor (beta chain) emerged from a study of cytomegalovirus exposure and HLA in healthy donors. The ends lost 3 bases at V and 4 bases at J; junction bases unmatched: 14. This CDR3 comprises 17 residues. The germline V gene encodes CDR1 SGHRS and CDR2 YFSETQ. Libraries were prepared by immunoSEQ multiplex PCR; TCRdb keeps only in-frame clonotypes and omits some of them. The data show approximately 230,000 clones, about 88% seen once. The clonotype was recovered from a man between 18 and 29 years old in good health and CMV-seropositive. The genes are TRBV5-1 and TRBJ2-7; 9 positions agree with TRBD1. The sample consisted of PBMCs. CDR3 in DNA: TGCGCCAGCAGCTCAAAGACAGGGGGATCATCGTCTTACGAGCAGTACTTC. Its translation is CASSSKTGGSSSYEQYF.